The clone carrying this TCR beta chain was counted only a few times. The assay was immunoSEQ multiplex PCR, and TCRdb's table has in-frame clones only and misses some. The sample lists about 130,000 clones, 87% occurring once. This sample is part of a study of control samples from healthy donors and cancer patients. The CDR3 sequence is 14 residues long. Germline CDR1 SGHVS, CDR2 FQNEAQ. V was cut by 0 bases and J by 3 bases, with 6 bases left in between. The source of this sequence is a man between 18 and 35 years old in good health. What was sequenced was blood. The chain carries TRBV7-8 and TRBJ1-5; D is possibly TRBD1 (5 bases). The CDR3 DNA reads as TGTGCCAGCAGCTTAGCAGGGACCAATCAGCCCCAGCATTTT. Amino acid sequence: CASSLAGTNQPQHF. The whole variable domain, filled in from reference TRBV7-8 and TRBJ1-5, reads GAGVSQSPRYKVAKRGQDVALRCDPISGHVSLFWYQQALGQGPEFLTYFQNEAQLDKSGLPSDRFFAERPEGSVSTLKIQRTQQEDSAVYLCASSLAGTNQPQHFGDGTRLSIL.